These 2 T cell receptor beta chains originate from one sample sequenced in a study of technical replicates of blood from a few donors. This table comes from immunoSEQ multiplex PCR, and its TCRdb copy is limited to in-frame clones, with some not included. The profile shows tens of thousands of clones, roughly 96% of them singletons. The source material was T cells isolated from PBMCs. The receptors derive from a human donor in good health.

This sequence joins TRBV30 and TRBJ2-1; D not resolved. Per the germline V gene, CDR1 is GTSNPN and CDR2 is SVGIG (reference sequence). The CDR3 runs 11 residues. V was shortened by 1 base and J by 7 bases, with 5 bases between the two germline ends. The CDR3, as DNA: TGTGCCTGGAGTGGGCTGAATGAGCAGTTCTTC. It yields the protein CAWSGLNEQFF.

V gene TRBV6-6 combines with J gene TRBJ1-4; no clear D gene. Germline V gene lookup returns CDR1 MNHNY and CDR2 SVGAGI (reference sequence). The CDR3 spans 15 residues. Trimming removed 2 bases at V and 3 bases at J, with 10 bases between. CDR3 residues: CASSYLTPSNEKLFF. Here the CDR3 DNA reads TGTGCCAGCAGTTACCTGACACCATCTAATGAAAAACTGTTTTTT.